This TCR beta chain was captured by sequencing in a study of shared clonotypes between healthy human individuals. V gave up 5 bases and J gave up 0 bases, with 5 bases separating them. This CDR3 is built from 13 residues. CDR1 and CDR2 from the germline V gene are LNHDA and SQIVND (reference sequence). It was CD45RO-negative cells, positively selected for CCR7, that made up naive CD8 cells, with terminally differentiated effector memory CD45RA+ cells excluded. This clone came up a few times. Libraries were prepared by immunoSEQ multiplex PCR; TCRdb keeps only in-frame clonotypes and omits some of them. Of about 2.1 million clones listed, 93% are singletons.

V gene TRBV19 combines with J gene TRBJ2-1; possible D gene TRBD1, 5 bases. The sequenced sample consisted of naive CD8+ T cells from PBMCs. This receptor was taken from a man aged 18-30 years in good health. Some clones in this sample may be carry-over from other donors' samples. The CDR3 region is CASSQGSYNEQFF. The CDR3 bases are TGTGCCAGTAGTCAGGGCTCCTACAATGAGCAGTTCTTC.